This is a list of T cell receptor beta chains from one sample in a study of blood T cells in healthy people across ages. TCRdb used MiXCR to reprocess the 5' RACE reads, holding one entry per CDR3 protein. The table has about 760,000 distinct CDR3 sequences, roughly 25% seen once. The same data also went into a second study, on T cells of mothers and their children.

The material sequenced was blood. The receptor set was obtained from a boy aged 5-17 years in good health. CDR3s leave out the opening cysteine and the closing phenylalanine or tryptophan. The D gene is left open where the match is weak.

d_call	cdr3_length	v_call	cdr3_aa
TRBD1	13	TRBV27	ASSWDSRSSQPQH
.	14	TRBV12-5	ASGLGLGGPEEEQF
.	10	TRBV10-3	AISDSGDTQY
TRBD2	12	TRBV6-2/TRBV6-3	ASSKGLATDTQY
.	10	TRBV29-1	SAYLFADTQY
.	14	TRBV2	ASSLATVYSNQPQH
TRBD2	14	TRBV19	ASSLRRLAGANEQY
TRBD2	13	TRBV4-1	ASSPIGLASNEQY
.	15	TRBV4-2	ASSQDLAGQPPGELF
TRBD2	12	TRBV7-3	ASSFSGGSGELF
.	12	TRBV20-1	SARDPASYYEQY
.	18	TRBV21-1	ASPKVLRRLARLPHYEQY
.	13	TRBV15	ATSRGLATNEKLF
TRBD2	13	TRBV28	ASGFTSGRGETQY
TRBD2	13	TRBV7-2	ASSLDVGGGKTQY
TRBD1	13	TRBV6-6	ASSYSRQGVETQY
.	11	TRBV6-5	ASRSSPYNEQF
.	12	TRBV7-9	ASSHPGAPREAF
TRBD1	13	TRBV10-3	AISESRTGIGEQY
.	11	TRBV15	ATSRDVRDEQF
.	14	TRBV4-3	ASSELGRTPGNTIY